These T cell receptor beta chains were read from a single sample in a study of T-cell reconstitution after alpha-beta-depleted transplantation in children. MiXCR was run by TCRdb on the PCR reads, yielding one entry per CDR3 protein. The sample holds 200,000 to 250,000 distinct CDR3 sequences; about 11% are singletons and the top ten take roughly 27%. The material was PBMCs, obtained before TCRalphabeta/CD19-depleted stem cell transplant. These receptors all stem from a child under two years old with acute myeloid leukemia, due to receive a stem cell transplant. CDR3s include the opening cysteine and the closing phenylalanine or tryptophan. D genes are given only for firm matches. A row's size may be missing; if present it is once, few, many or a size class.

clone_size: once
d_call: TRBD1
j_call: TRBJ2-7
v_call: TRBV7-9
cdr3_nt: TGTGTCAGCAGCTTAGGGACAGGGAGCGGCGAGCAGTACTTC
cdr3_aa: CVSSLGTGSGEQYF

clone_size: .
d_call: .
j_call: TRBJ1-1
v_call: TRBV5-6
cdr3_nt: TGTGCCAGCAGCTTTCTTATGCCCGCCCGTCGGAACACTGAAGCTTTCTTT
cdr3_aa: CASSFLMPARRNTEAFF

clone_size: few
d_call: TRBD1
j_call: TRBJ2-7
v_call: TRBV11-1
cdr3_nt: TGTGCCAGCAGCTTACTCGCTCCTGGTACAGGGGGATCCTACGAGCAGTACTTC
cdr3_aa: CASSLLAPGTGGSYEQYF

clone_size: many
d_call: .
j_call: TRBJ2-1
v_call: TRBV5-1
cdr3_nt: TGCGCCAGCAGGGACTACAATGAGCAGTTCTTC
cdr3_aa: CASRDYNEQFF

clone_size: many
d_call: .
j_call: TRBJ2-5
v_call: TRBV5-4
cdr3_nt: TGTGCCAGCAGCTCAGCCGGACTGGCCCAAGAGACCCAGTACTTC
cdr3_aa: CASSSAGLAQETQYF

clone_size: many
d_call: .
j_call: TRBJ2-7
v_call: TRBV14
cdr3_nt: TGTGCCAGCAGCCAAAGGCAGGGTTCAGGCGTTTACGAGCAGTACTTC
cdr3_aa: CASSQRQGSGVYEQYF

clone_size: many
d_call: .
j_call: TRBJ1-2
v_call: TRBV20-1
cdr3_nt: TGCAGTGCTCGGGGAACGGGAGGCTACACCTTC
cdr3_aa: CSARGTGGYTF

clone_size: many
d_call: TRBD2
j_call: TRBJ2-3
v_call: TRBV20-1
cdr3_nt: TGCAGTGCTAGAGCGGTCCTAGCGGGACTCCCAGATACGCAGTATTTT
cdr3_aa: CSARAVLAGLPDTQYF

clone_size: many
d_call: TRBD1
j_call: TRBJ2-5
v_call: TRBV5-1
cdr3_nt: TGCGCCAGCAGCTCCGCGGACAGGATTGAGACCCAGTACTTC
cdr3_aa: CASSSADRIETQYF

clone_size: .
d_call: .
j_call: TRBJ2-3
v_call: TRBV29-1
cdr3_nt: TGCAGCGTCGGACTGGGGAGCACAGATACGCAGTATTTT
cdr3_aa: CSVGLGSTDTQYF

clone_size: .
d_call: TRBD1
j_call: TRBJ2-5
v_call: TRBV12-3/TRBV12-4
cdr3_nt: TGTGCCAGCAGTTTCGACAGGGAAGAGACCCAGTACTTC
cdr3_aa: CASSFDREETQYF

clone_size: many
d_call: TRBD1
j_call: TRBJ2-5
v_call: TRBV6-1
cdr3_nt: TGTGCCAGCAGCCAAATGACAGGGTTGCAGACCCAGTACTTC
cdr3_aa: CASSQMTGLQTQYF

clone_size: many
d_call: .
j_call: TRBJ1-5
v_call: TRBV5-1
cdr3_nt: TGCGCCAGCAGCTTGGGACACAATCAGCCCCAGCATTTT
cdr3_aa: CASSLGHNQPQHF

clone_size: many
d_call: .
j_call: TRBJ1-1
v_call: TRBV27
cdr3_nt: TGTGCCAGCAGTTTATCTCAACTGAACACTGAAGCTTTCTTT
cdr3_aa: CASSLSQLNTEAFF

clone_size: many
d_call: TRBD2
j_call: TRBJ2-1
v_call: TRBV27
cdr3_nt: TGTGCCAGCAGTACCCTGTCTAGCGGGAGTGTGAATGAGCAGTTCTTC
cdr3_aa: CASSTLSSGSVNEQFF

clone_size: many
d_call: .
j_call: TRBJ2-6
v_call: TRBV5-1
cdr3_nt: TGCGCCAGCAGCTTGACAGGGATCGGGGCCAACGTCCTGACTTTC
cdr3_aa: CASSLTGIGANVLTF

clone_size: .
d_call: TRBD2
j_call: TRBJ2-7
v_call: TRBV30
cdr3_nt: TGTGCCTGGGAATCACAGAGCGGGACCTACGAGCAGTACTTC
cdr3_aa: CAWESQSGTYEQYF

clone_size: .
d_call: TRBD2
j_call: TRBJ2-5
v_call: TRBV7-9
cdr3_nt: TGTGCCAGCAGCCGGGGACTAGCGGGAGAAGAGACCCAGTACTTC
cdr3_aa: CASSRGLAGEETQYF